This entry features one T cell receptor (beta chain) sequence. Its antigen is currently unknown. The record originates from a study of OX40 agonist ivuxolimab in advanced cancers. Study summary: Three individuals attained partial responses, comprising one hepatocellular carcinoma case and two cutaneous melanoma cases. Study-wide points: CD8+ T cells (on average) carried more expanded clones than CD4+ T cells.

CDR3 size: 12 residues. Germline-derived CDR1 and CDR2 are MNHEY and SMNVEV (reference sequence). Between the trimmed V and J ends, which lost 3 bases and 5 bases, there was a span of 6 bases. Libraries were prepared by immunoSEQ multiplex PCR; TCRdb keeps only in-frame clonotypes and omits some of them. The sample holds 90,000 or so clones, 89% seen once. Autoimmune disease history or systemic immunosuppression barred patients. Researchers took blood at baseline, on cycle 4 day 1, and on cycle 7 day 1. Sample: CD4+ or CD8+ T cells sorted from blood, taken in a trial of the OX40 agonist ivuxolimab. The chain has TRBV27 and TRBJ2-3; unclear D gene. The TCR sequence derives from an adult with an advanced solid tumor such as melanoma, head and neck, liver or kidney cancer. The CDR3 region is CASSLQGDTQYF. CDR3 nucleotide sequence: TGTGCCAGCAGTTTGCAAGGAGATACGCAGTATTTT.